Following are 29 T cell receptor beta chains from one sample sequenced in a study of human T cells and chemical hapten exposure. TCRdb re-called the RACE reads with MiXCR, one entry per CDR3 protein. This table holds 300,000 to 450,000 distinct CDR3 sequences, about 4.8% found once. Time point described: patch test 1, 2 weeks after DPC sensitization. As for treatment: therapeutic diphenylcyclopropenone sensitization with weekly scalp DPC. This sample comprised whole blood, obtained in connection with sensitization to the hapten diphenylcyclopropenone (DPC). The source is a woman aged 50 to 60 with alopecia areata. Some clones in this sample may be carry-over from other donors' samples.

Many counts were recorded for this clonotype. V is TRBV11-3 and J is TRBJ2-2, with unresolved D. The CDR3 has 15 amino acids. Germline CDR1 and CDR2: SGHNT and YENEEA. V lost 2 bases, J lost 2 bases, and 9 bases lay in between. CDR3 residues: CASSLLPDNTGELFF. DNA of the CDR3: TGTGCCAGCAGCTTACTTCCAGACAACACCGGGGAGCTGTTTTTT.

In this sample, this clonotype turned up many times. The V gene is TRBV6-5, the J gene TRBJ2-7; 8 positions agree with TRBD1. There are 15 residues in the CDR3. Germline CDR1 reads MNHEY; CDR2 reads SVGAGI. V lost 2 bases to trimming and J lost 2 bases; unmatched junction nucleotides: 5. The chain's CDR3 is CASSYDGTGAYEQYF. CDR3 nucleotide sequence: TGTGCCAGCAGTTACGACGGGACAGGAGCCTACGAGCAGTACTTC.

This clonotype was detected many times. This sequence joins TRBV5-6 and TRBJ1-2; TRBD1 agrees at 7 bases. Losses at the gene ends were 4 bases for V and 5 bases for J; bases not matched to a gene: 2. This CDR3 has 12 amino acids. CDR1 SGHDT and CDR2 YYEEEE come from the germline V gene. The CDR3 loop reads CASSIQGYGYTF. CDR3 DNA sequence: TGTGCCAGCAGCATACAGGGGTATGGCTACACCTTC.

The gene calls are TRBV5-4 and TRBJ2-7; 11 positions match TRBD1. J was trimmed by 7 bases and V by 4 bases; bases with no gene match: 7. Germline V gives CDR1 SGHNT, CDR2 YYREEE (reference sequence). The CDR3 has 14 residues. CDR3: CASSTPDRGREQYF. CDR3 DNA sequence: TGTGCCAGCAGCACTCCGGACAGGGGGCGTGAGCAGTACTTC. Full variable domain (outside the CDR3, taken from reference TRBV5-4 and TRBJ2-7): ETGVTQSPTHLIKTRGQQVTLRCSSQSGHNTVSWYQQALGQGPQFIFQYYREEENGRGNFPPRFSGLQFPNYSSELNVNALELDDSALYLCASSTPDRGREQYFGPGTRLTVT.

This clonotype was recorded many times. The chain has TRBV29-1 and TRBJ2-5, with 8 bases that match TRBD1. V lost 6 bases and J lost 1; bases outside the gene matches: 4. The germline V gene has CDR1 SQVTM and CDR2 ANQGSEA. The CDR3 sequence is 13 residues long. The CDR3 region is CSVLGTGQETQYF. CDR3 sequence (DNA): TGCAGCGTGCTAGGGACAGGCCAAGAGACCCAGTACTTC.

Many counts were recorded for this clonotype. The chain employs TRBV7-2 and TRBJ2-3; possible D gene TRBD2, 7 bases. The CDR3 extends over 14 amino acids. Germline V gene sequence: CDR1 SGHTA, CDR2 FQGNSA. V was trimmed by 8 bases and J by 0 bases, leaving 12 bases between them. CDR3 nucleotide sequence: TGTGCCAGCCAAAGGGGGGGCAGCACAGATACGCAGTATTTT. This translates into CASQRGGSTDTQYF.

This clonotype was seen a few times. The J gene is TRBJ1-1, the V gene TRBV30; no clear D. The V end lost 0 bases, the J end lost 1 base, and 6 bases lay between the germline ends. Germline lookup yields CDR1 GTSNPN and CDR2 SVGIG (reference sequence). The CDR3 extends over 13 amino acids. The chain's CDR3 is CAWSVSENTEAFF. In nucleotides, the CDR3 is TGTGCCTGGAGTGTATCGGAGAACACTGAAGCTTTCTTT.

This chain's CDR3 is CASRTPGQGYGYTF. The CDR3 DNA is TGTGCCAGCAGGACACCGGGACAGGGCTATGGCTACACCTTC. This sequence joins TRBV12-3 or TRBV12-4 and TRBJ1-2, with 9 nucleotides matching TRBD1. V gave up 6 bases and J gave up 4 bases; unmatched junction bases: 6. This CDR3 contains 14 residues.

This clonotype was seen a few times. V is TRBV30 and J is TRBJ2-2, with TRBD1 identical over 10 bases. J lost 7 bases, V lost 2 bases, and 4 bases had no gene match. The germline CDR1 and CDR2 sequences are GTSNPN and SVGIG (reference sequence). This CDR3 is built from 14 residues. The CDR3 sequence: CAWSKTGGHGELFF. The CDR3 DNA reads as TGTGCCTGGAGTAAGACAGGGGGCCACGGGGAGCTGTTTTTT.

This clonotype was counted many times. This chain uses TRBV5-1 with TRBJ1-5; 7 bases agree with TRBD1. This CDR3 contains 14 residues. Germline CDR1 reads SGHRS; CDR2 reads YFSETQ. With 1 base clipped from V and 11 bases from J, the junction kept 9 bases outside the gene matches. As DNA, the CDR3 is TGCGCCAGCAGCTTGATCGGGGGGCAGGGGGCCCAGCATTTT. It specifies CASSLIGGQGAQHF.

This clonotype was detected many times. V is TRBV4-1 and J is TRBJ1-4; no firm D call. Trimming left V 0 bases short and J 6 bases short, with 14 bases between. The CDR3 totals 16 residues. Germline CDR1 and CDR2: MGHRA and YSYEKL. Here the CDR3 reads CASSQELGSYDEKLFF. DNA for the CDR3: TGCGCCAGCAGCCAAGAGTTGGGGAGCTACGATGAAAAACTGTTTTTT.

The sample holds many counts of this clonotype. J is TRBJ2-6 and V is TRBV10-3, with TRBD1 as a possible D gene (5 bases). V was trimmed by 3 bases and J by 0 bases, leaving 15 bases between them. Per germline, CDR1 ENHRY and CDR2 SYGVKD. This CDR3 spans 18 amino acids. CDR3 coding DNA: TGTGCCATCAGTGACAGGGTGACGGTATCCTCTGGGGCCAACGTCCTGACTTTC. This codes for CAISDRVTVSSGANVLTF.

The chain has TRBV15 and TRBJ2-2; 7 positions match TRBD2. The germline CDR1 and CDR2 sequences are LNHNV and YYDKDF (reference sequence). The CDR3 contains 15 residues. V was pared by 3 bases and J by 1 base, with 2 bases of the junction left unmatched. The CDR3 reads CATSSKRENTGELFF. CDR3 coding DNA: TGTGCCACCAGCAGTAAGCGGGAGAACACCGGGGAGCTGTTTTTT.

A few counts support this clonotype. A junction end diverges from the germline sequence, so it may reflect a read error. The chain joins TRBV30 to TRBJ2-7, with TRBD2 matching over 8 bases. CDR1 is GTSNPN and CDR2 is SVGIG in the germline V gene (reference sequence). The CDR3 has 13 residues. The chain's CDR3 is CAWRRTSSHEQYF. DNA of the CDR3: TGTGCCTGGAGGCGGACTAGCTCCCACGAGCAGTACTTC. The full variable domain, completed using reference TRBV30 and TRBJ2-7, is SQTIHQWPATLVQPVGSPLSLECTVEGTSNPNLYWYRQAAGRGLQLLFYSVGIGQISSEVPQNLSASRPQDRQFILSSKKLLLSDSGFYLCAWRRTSSHEQYFGPGTRLTVT.

CDR3 in amino acids: CASSSQVQPQHF. CDR3 bases: TGTGCCAGCAGTTCTCAGGTTCAGCCCCAGCATTTT. This sequence joins TRBV12-3 or TRBV12-4 and TRBJ1-5, with D uncertain. Trimming removed 4 bases at V and 6 bases at J, with 7 bases between. This CDR3 is 12 amino acids long.

A few counts support this clonotype. The rearrangement joins TRBV9 to TRBJ2-5; no definite D call. The germline CDR1 and CDR2 sequences are SGDLS and YYNGEE. Trimming left V 0 bases short and J 5 bases short, with 14 bases between. The CDR3 contains 15 residues. The CDR3 is CASSVVGADGETQYF. The DNA of the CDR3 is TGTGCCAGCAGCGTAGTTGGCGCCGACGGGGAGACCCAGTACTTC.

In this sample, this clonotype turned up many times. The rearrangement links TRBV16 to TRBJ1-2; D call uncertain. Trimming stripped 2 bases from V and 0 bases from J, with 16 bases between. Germline V gene data show CDR1 as KGHSY and CDR2 as FQNENV. The CDR3 extends over 17 amino acids. The DNA for the CDR3 is TGTGCCAGCAGCCAAATCTCCTCCCAGGTAGCTAACTATGGCTACACCTTC. It is translated as CASSQISSQVANYGYTF.

The sample holds many counts of this clonotype. This chain uses TRBV29-1 with TRBJ2-2; no reliable D call. This CDR3 is 11 amino acids long. V lost 6 bases, J lost 2 bases, and 4 bases lay in between. In germline, CDR1 is SQVTM, CDR2 ANQGSEA. The CDR3 nucleotides read TGCAGCGTGGACAACACCGGGGAGCTGTTTTTT. It specifies CSVDNTGELFF.

The gene calls are TRBV5-1 and TRBJ1-2; 9 positions match TRBD1. After removal of 8 bases from V and 5 bases from J, the junction contained 7 bases not matched to a gene. The CDR3 has 13 amino acids. CDR1 and CDR2 from the germline V gene are SGHRS and YFSETQ. DNA for the CDR3: TGCGCCAGATTGGGACAGGGTTTTTATGGCTACACCTTC. Amino acids: CARLGQGFYGYTF.

Ten or more counts support this clonotype. V is TRBV11-2 and J is TRBJ2-1; 10 positions match TRBD2. The trim removed 8 bases at V and 2 bases at J, leaving 6 bases unmatched. CDR3 length: 15 residues. Germline-derived CDR1 and CDR2 are SGHAT and FQNNGV. This CDR3 reads CASASLAGAYNEQFF. CDR3 nucleotide sequence: TGTGCCAGCGCCTCCCTAGCGGGGGCCTACAATGAGCAGTTCTTC.

The genes are TRBV4-3 and TRBJ2-1, with a weak D call TRBD2 (5 bases). CDR1 and CDR2 (germline): LGHNA, YSLEER. Trimming cost V 4 bases and J 1 base, with 11 bases left between them. The length of the CDR3 is 15 residues. CDR3 nucleotide sequence: TGCGCCAGCAGCCCAGATGAGGGTTCCTACAATGAGCAGTTCTTC. It translates to CASSPDEGSYNEQFF.

This clonotype was seen ten or more times. The chain carries TRBV29-1 and TRBJ1-4, with 8 bases lining up with TRBD1. Germline V CDR1 and CDR2: SQVTM, ANQGSEA. The CDR3 has 16 residues. The trim removed 3 bases at V and 2 bases at J, leaving 8 bases unmatched. The CDR3 DNA follows: TGCAGCGTTGATGCAGGGGGCGCAGGCACTAATGAAAAACTGTTTTTT. Protein product: CSVDAGGAGTNEKLFF.

The chain is built from TRBV5-1 and TRBJ2-3, with 8 bases identical to TRBD1. Germline V gene sequence: CDR1 SGHRS, CDR2 YFSETQ. The CDR3 extends over 15 amino acids. The V segment lost 2 bases and the J segment 2 bases; nucleotides outside the gene matches: 4. The CDR3 DNA follows: TGCGCCAGCAGCTTAGAACAGGGGGACACAGATACGCAGTATTTT. Protein product: CASSLEQGDTDTQYF. Complete variable domain (other parts from reference TRBV5-1 and TRBJ2-3): KAGVTQTPRYLIKTRGQQVTLSCSPISGHRSVSWYQQTPGQGLQFLFEYFSETQRNKGNFPGRFSGRQFSNSRSEMNVSTLELGDSALYLCASSLEQGDTDTQYFGPGTRLTVL.

There are a few counts of this clonotype. This sequence joins TRBV6-2 or TRBV6-3 and TRBJ2-1; the D gene is possibly TRBD1 (6 bases). The CDR3 spans 13 residues. V lost 5 bases and J 6 bases, leaving 11 bases between the germline ends. Germline CDR1 MNHEY, CDR2 SVGEGT. Written as DNA, the CDR3 is TGTGCCAGCAGTCTACAGGGAGCCAATGAGCAGTTCTTC. Protein product: CASSLQGANEQFF.

This clonotype occurred many times. This chain uses TRBV4-1 with TRBJ2-3; D gene ambiguous. V was cut by 2 bases and J by 0 bases, with 12 bases left in between. The germline gives CDR1 MGHRA, CDR2 YSYEKL. The CDR3 is 16 residues long. The CDR3 region is CASSQQPVTSTDTQYF. CDR3 DNA sequence: TGCGCCAGCAGCCAACAGCCCGTGACTAGCACAGATACGCAGTATTTT.

This clonotype has only a few counts. The chain has TRBV5-5 and TRBJ2-7; 8 positions match TRBD1. In germline, CDR1 is SGHKS, CDR2 YYEKEE (reference sequence). The CDR3 totals 14 residues. V gave up 4 bases and J gave up 3 bases; unmatched junction bases: 6. This chain's CDR3 is CASSKDRAHYEQYF. CDR3 coding DNA: TGTGCCAGCAGCAAGGACAGGGCCCACTACGAGCAGTACTTC.

V usage is TRBV12-3 or TRBV12-4 and J usage is TRBJ2-3; 10 nucleotides match TRBD2. V shed 5 bases and J 0 bases; nucleotides not matched to a gene: 8. This CDR3 has 17 residues. CDR3 in amino acids: CASSGPSGGRSTDTQYF. The CDR3 DNA sequence: TGTGCCAGCAGTGGCCCTAGCGGGGGCCGAAGCACAGATACGCAGTATTTT.

The table lists this clonotype with many counts. The J gene is TRBJ1-2, the V gene TRBV28, with TRBD1 as a possible D gene (6 bases). The germline V gene encodes CDR1 MDHEN and CDR2 SYDVKM. The length of the CDR3 is 16 residues. The V end lost 9 bases, the J end lost 0 bases, and 20 bases lay between the germline ends. This CDR3 reads CASGPAHGTTNYGYTF. CDR3 nucleotides: TGTGCCAGTGGACCGGCCCACGGGACAACTAACTATGGCTACACCTTC.

This chain links TRBV20-1 with TRBJ1-1; the D gene is possibly TRBD1 (5 bases). CDR1 is DFQATT and CDR2 is SNEGSKA in the germline V gene (reference sequence). The CDR3 is 12 residues long. The ends were cut back, 7 bases at V and 8 bases at J, with 17 bases in the middle. For the CDR3, the DNA is TGCAGTGTTAAAGTGGGGGGACGGGAAGCTTTCTTT. Translated, it gives CSVKVGGREAFF.